This TCR beta chain was profiled in a study of T cell responses to AZD1222 COVID-19 vaccine. General study points: White British donors predominated, females outnumbered males, and clonal diversity was possibly underestimated. Unmutated variant regions reportedly attract nearly half of all spike-specific TCRs. Of the AZD1222 recipients, only five to seven were seropositive at baseline. Rises in breadth and depth of Spike-specific TCRs came after two AZD1222 doses.

Produced via immunoSEQ multiplex PCR; TCRdb's table is partial and in-frame only. The sample lists 95,000 to 150,000 clones, roughly 88% occurring once. With regard to this clone: No antigen is known for it.

The V gene lost 3 bases and the J gene lost 0 bases, with 17 bases spanning the gap. The germline gives CDR1 KGHSH, CDR2 LQKENI. The CDR3 is made up of 17 amino acids. Sequenced here: peripheral blood, sampled on day 0 of AZD1222 vaccination. The receptor was derived from an adult in good health. The chain uses TRBV18 and TRBJ1-1; the D is unclear. This CDR3 is CASSPLGRTIMNTEAFF. CDR3 bases: TGTGCCAGCTCACCGTTGGGCAGGACCATCATGAACACTGAAGCTTTCTTT.